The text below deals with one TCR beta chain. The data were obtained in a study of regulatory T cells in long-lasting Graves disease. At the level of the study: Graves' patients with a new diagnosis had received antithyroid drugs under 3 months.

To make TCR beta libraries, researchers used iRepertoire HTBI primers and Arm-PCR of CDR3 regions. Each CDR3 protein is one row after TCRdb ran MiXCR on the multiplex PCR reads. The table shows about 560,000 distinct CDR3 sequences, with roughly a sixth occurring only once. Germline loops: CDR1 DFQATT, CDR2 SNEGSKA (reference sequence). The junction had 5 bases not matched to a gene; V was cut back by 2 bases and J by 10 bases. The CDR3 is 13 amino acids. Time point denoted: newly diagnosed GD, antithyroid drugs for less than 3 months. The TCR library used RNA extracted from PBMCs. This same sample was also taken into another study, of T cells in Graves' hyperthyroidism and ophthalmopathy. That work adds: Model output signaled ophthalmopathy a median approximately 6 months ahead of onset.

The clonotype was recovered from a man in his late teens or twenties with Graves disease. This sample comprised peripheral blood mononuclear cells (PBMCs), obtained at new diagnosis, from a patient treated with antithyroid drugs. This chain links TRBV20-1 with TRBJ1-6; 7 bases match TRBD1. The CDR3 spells CSARTGVGSPLHF. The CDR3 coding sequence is TGCAGTGCTAGAACAGGGGTGGGCTCACCCCTCCACTTT.